The rows below give T cell receptor beta chains drawn from one sample of a study of T-cell reconstitution after alpha-beta-depleted transplantation in children. MiXCR was run by TCRdb on the PCR reads, yielding one entry per CDR3 protein. The sample lists approximately 240,000 distinct CDR3 sequences; roughly a tenth were seen once. The sequencing used PBMCs from the stem cell graft donor, collected from the stem cell graft. Receptors originate from a human donor who donated a stem cell graft to a child with SCID. Both conserved end residues are part of each CDR3. D genes are given only for firm matches. Part of the rows lack a size; the others show once, few, many or a class for expanded clones.

clone_size d_call cdr3_length j_call v_call cdr3_aa cdr3_nt
many - 16 TRBJ1-4 TRBV11-2 CASSLDSGVGGEKLFF TGTGCCAGCAGCTTAGATTCAGGGGTCGGTGGCGAAAAACTGTTTTTT
many - 17 TRBJ1-5 TRBV7-2 CASSLQRGPRGNQPQHF TGTGCCAGCAGCTTACAGCGGGGACCGAGAGGCAATCAGCCCCAGCATTTT
many - 12 TRBJ2-6 TRBV12-3/TRBV12-4 CASRPRANVLTF TGTGCCAGCCGCCCCAGGGCCAACGTCCTGACTTTC
many - 15 TRBJ2-3 TRBV7-2 CASSLSRIKRNTQYF TGTGCCAGCAGCTTAAGCCGTATAAAGAGGAATACGCAGTATTTT
many - 14 TRBJ2-3 TRBV18 CASSPPSSTDTQYF TGTGCCAGCTCACCACCGTCGAGCACAGATACGCAGTATTTT
many TRBD2 16 TRBJ2-5 TRBV7-8 CASSPLAGGYQETQYF TGTGCCAGCAGTCCTCTAGCGGGGGGGTACCAAGAGACCCAGTACTTC
many TRBD2 20 TRBJ2-3 TRBV4-3 CASSQDILEGLAGSTDTQYF TGCGCCAGCAGCCAGGACATCTTGGAAGGGTTAGCGGGGAGCACAGATACGCAGTATTTT
many - 14 TRBJ2-7 TRBV7-2 CASSPHQATYEQYF TGTGCCAGCAGCCCACACCAAGCAACCTACGAGCAGTACTTC
many - 11 TRBJ1-1 TRBV10-2 CASSRFTEAFF TGCGCCAGCTCTAGGTTCACTGAAGCTTTCTTT
many - 13 TRBJ2-7 TRBV15 CATSGRDTYEQYF TGTGCCACCAGCGGGCGGGACACCTACGAGCAGTACTTC
few TRBD2 18 TRBJ2-1 TRBV12-3/TRBV12-4 CTSSSGTSGGASYNEQFF TGTACCAGCAGTTCAGGGACTAGCGGGGGGGCCTCCTACAATGAGCAGTTCTTC
- - 17 TRBJ1-5 TRBV5-5 CASSLGGRTYSNQPQHF TGTGCCAGCAGCTTGGGGGGACGGACCTATAGCAATCAGCCCCAGCATTTT
many TRBD2 18 TRBJ2-1 TRBV11-2 CASSLPTSGGRLKNEQFF TGTGCCAGCAGCTTGCCGACTAGCGGGGGGCGGCTTAAGAATGAGCAGTTCTTC
few - 13 TRBJ2-5 TRBV5-1 CASSFGDPGAQYF TGCGCCAGCAGCTTCGGGGACCCAGGGGCCCAGTACTTC
many - 12 TRBJ1-1 TRBV5-1 CASSFADQGAFF TGCGCCAGCAGCTTCGCGGACCAGGGAGCTTTCTTT
many TRBD1 17 TRBJ1-4 TRBV15 CATSRKGLDRGNEKLFF TGTGCCACCAGCAGAAAGGGGCTCGACAGGGGTAATGAAAAACTGTTTTTT
many - 13 TRBJ1-1 TRBV20-1 CSARARWDTEAFF TGCAGTGCTAGGGCTAGATGGGACACTGAAGCTTTCTTT
few - 15 TRBJ2-5 TRBV18 CASSPPSSPEETQYF TGTGCCAGCTCACCACCCTCTAGCCCGGAAGAGACCCAGTACTTC
- - 14 TRBJ2-7 TRBV20-1 CSAADRRSPYEQYF TGCAGTGCAGCGGACAGAAGGAGCCCCTACGAGCAGTACTTC
- - 12 TRBJ2-5 TRBV5-4 CASSLGQETQSF TGTGCCAGCAGCTTAGGCCAAGAGACCCAGTCCTTC
many - 14 TRBJ1-2 TRBV20-1 CSARDTDSYYGYTF TGCAGTGCTAGAGATACGGACAGCTACTATGGCTACACCTTC
few TRBD1 16 TRBJ2-7 TRBV7-8 CASSSSRDSFSYEQYF TGTGCCAGCAGCTCAAGCCGGGACAGCTTCTCCTACGAGCAGTACTTC
many - 15 TRBJ2-5 TRBV10-3 CAISHAALGIETQYF TGTGCCATCAGTCACGCAGCTCTAGGGATTGAGACCCAGTACTTC
few - 17 TRBJ2-3 TRBV7-3 CASSLRFGGVGTDTQYF TGTGCCAGCAGCTTAAGATTTGGCGGGGTGGGCACAGATACGCAGTATTTT
many - 15 TRBJ1-2 TRBV5-1 CASSLGYNPSNGYTF TGCGCCAGCAGCTTGGGCTACAATCCCTCGAATGGCTACACCTTC
medium-sized - 13 TRBJ2-1 TRBV5-1 CASSSGPETGQFF TGCGCCAGCAGCTCGGGACCCGAAACAGGGCAGTTCTTC
few TRBD1 14 TRBJ1-1 TRBV5-1 CASSLGTGRYEAFF TGCGCCAGCAGCTTAGGGACAGGGCGATATGAAGCTTTCTTT
many TRBD1 16 TRBJ2-7 TRBV10-3 CAISSLGTGEFNEQYF TGTGCCATCAGTTCCCTGGGGACAGGGGAATTTAACGAGCAGTACTTC
few - 16 TRBJ2-2 TRBV5-1 CASSFGLSTNTGELFF TGCGCCAGCAGCTTTGGACTGTCCACGAACACCGGGGAGCTGTTTTTT
many TRBD1 17 TRBJ1-1 TRBV3-1 CASSQDWGQGIGTEAFF TGTGCCAGCAGCCAAGATTGGGGACAGGGAATAGGTACTGAAGCTTTCTTT
many - 14 TRBJ2-1 TRBV12-3/TRBV12-4 CASSLHAGYNEQFF TGTGCCAGCAGCCTCCACGCGGGCTACAATGAGCAGTTCTTC
many TRBD1 13 TRBJ1-2 TRBV20-1 CSAQDRGSYGYTF TGCAGTGCCCAGGACAGGGGAAGCTATGGCTACACCTTC
few - 13 TRBJ1-1 TRBV20-1 CSARTALNTEAFF TGCAGTGCACGCACAGCCTTGAACACTGAAGCTTTCTTT
- - 14 TRBJ2-6 TRBV20-1 CSAIQSSGANVLTF TGCAGTGCGATTCAGAGCTCTGGGGCCAACGTCCTGACTTTC
- - 16 TRBJ1-5 TRBV3-1 CASSHRRQAHNQPQHF TGTGCCAGCAGCCACCGCAGACAGGCGCACAATCAGCCCCAGCATTTT
many - 13 TRBJ2-5 TRBV15 CATSRDQRETQYF TGTGCCACCAGCAGAGATCAACGGGAGACCCAGTACTTC
many - 14 TRBJ1-1 TRBV20-1 CSARDPGVGTEAFF TGCAGTGCTAGAGATCCAGGGGTCGGGACTGAAGCTTTCTTT
many - 16 TRBJ2-5 TRBV7-9 CASSLGSAVYQETQYF TGTGCCAGCAGCTTAGGATCGGCCGTCTACCAAGAGACCCAGTACTTC
many - 12 TRBJ2-7 TRBV2 CASSEGRDEQYF TGTGCCAGCAGTGAAGGGCGGGACGAGCAGTACTTC
many - 12 TRBJ2-2 TRBV12-5 CASRRDAGELFF TGTGCTAGTCGGAGGGATGCCGGGGAGCTGTTTTTT
few TRBD2 18 TRBJ2-7 TRBV14 CASSRRLAGGQSGYEQYF TGTGCCAGCAGCCGAAGACTAGCGGGGGGGCAATCCGGCTACGAGCAGTACTTC